Detailed here is one T cell receptor (beta chain). Gene-specific TRAV and TRBV primers were used for first-strand cDNA, covering alpha and beta chains. The TCRs were subjected to amplification over roughly 20 PCR cycles employing a constant-region primer in conjunction with a V-primer adapter. Each CDR3 protein is one row after TCRdb ran MiXCR on the reads. The data hold around 100,000 distinct CDR3 sequences, with 20% to 25% observed a single time. The entry originates in a study of low-dose radiotherapy and immunotherapy resistance in tumors. Trimming left V 5 bases short and J 9 bases short, with 12 bases between. Germline values: CDR1 MNHEY, CDR2 SVGAGI. The CDR3 contains 12 residues. Time point defined: after trial treatment. The treatment here: LDRT plus nivolumab, ipilimumab, low-dose cyclophosphamide and aspirin (RACIN trial).

The origin of this receptor is a female donor with ovarian cancer. The material was PBMCs, obtained after low-dose radiotherapy plus immunotherapy. V and J are TRBV6-5 and TRBJ2-3; D perhaps matches TRBD2 (5 bases). The CDR3 sequence: CASSEAGGTQYF. Written as DNA, the CDR3 is TGTGCCAGCAGTGAAGCCGGAGGCACGCAGTATTTT.